One sample yielded the 21 T cell receptor beta chains listed below, sequenced in a study of blood T cell repertoires in COVID-19. The repertoire was sequenced with immunoSEQ multiplex PCR; TCRdb's copy has only in-frame clones and lacks some. The table lists approximately 82,000 clones, around 84% of them singletons, with about 35% in the top ten. The sample consisted of peripheral blood. Receptors originate from a woman aged 70-85 years with acute or convalescent COVID-19.

The chain couples TRBV7-2 to TRBJ1-1, with 9 bases aligning to TRBD1. The V gene's germline CDR1 is SGHTA and CDR2 FQGNSA. The CDR3 extends over 15 amino acids. J lost 4 bases, V lost 5 bases, and 8 bases had no gene match. This chain's CDR3 is CASSPRTGATTEAFF. The DNA of the CDR3 is TGTGCCAGCAGCCCCCGGACAGGGGCGACCACTGAAGCTTTCTTT.

This sequence joins TRBV2 and TRBJ1-4, with a possible D match to TRBD1 (5 bases). Germline loops: CDR1 SNHLY, CDR2 FYNNEI. V lost 6 bases, J lost 2 bases, and 13 bases lay in between. This CDR3 has 15 residues. This chain's CDR3 is CASRVLGLTNEKLFF. The CDR3 bases are TGTGCCAGCAGGGTCTTGGGGCTTACTAATGAAAAACTGTTTTTT.

The gene calls are TRBV19 and TRBJ1-2; 8 nucleotides align to TRBD1. Germline V CDR1 and CDR2: LNHDA, SQIVND (reference sequence). The CDR3 extends over 13 amino acids. Trimming took 3 bases from V and 8 from J; bases not matched to a gene: 5. CDR3 residues: CASSMGQALGYTF. CDR3 DNA: TGTGCCAGTAGTATGGGACAGGCGCTGGGCTACACCTTC.

The rearrangement links TRBV6-5 to TRBJ2-2, with 8 bases fitting TRBD2. Losses at the gene ends were 0 bases for V and 7 bases for J; bases not matched to a gene: 7. CDR1 and CDR2 from the germline V gene are MNHEY and SVGAGI. This CDR3 has 16 amino acids. DNA of the CDR3: TGTGCCAGCAGTTACTCTCGGACTAGCCTTAACGGGGAGCTGTTTTTT. Protein sequence: CASSYSRTSLNGELFF.

The rearrangement links TRBV5-5 to TRBJ2-1; 12 nucleotides match TRBD2. The germline gives CDR1 SGHKS, CDR2 YYEKEE (reference sequence). CDR3 length: 16 residues. The ends lost 5 bases at V and 4 bases at J; junction bases unmatched: 7. The chain's CDR3 is CASSKGLAGVYNEQFF. The CDR3 DNA is TGTGCCAGCAGTAAGGGACTAGCGGGTGTTTACAATGAGCAGTTCTTC.

This clone is a singleton in its sample. CDR3 sequence: CASSQGTAQETQYF. CDR3 DNA: TGTGCCAGCAGCCAAGGTACAGCTCAAGAGACCCAGTACTTC. The chain recombines TRBV4-2 with TRBJ2-5; no reliable D call. The V gene lost 1 base and the J gene lost 2 bases, with 8 bases spanning the gap. Germline-derived CDR1 and CDR2 are LGHNA and YNFKEQ. The CDR3 has 14 amino acids.

The rearrangement links TRBV27 to TRBJ2-1; D is perhaps TRBD2 (6 bases). V dropped 5 bases and J dropped 2 bases, with 10 bases sitting between them. Germline values: CDR1 MNHEY, CDR2 SMNVEV (reference sequence). This CDR3 has 14 amino acids. The CDR3 region has the DNA TGTGCCAGCAGTCCACGGGAGCCCTACAATGAGCAGTTCTTC. This gives the protein CASSPREPYNEQFF.

This clone was found a few times. The chain links TRBV30 to TRBJ1-3; 7 bases match TRBD1. The V gene's germline CDR1 is GTSNPN and CDR2 SVGIG (reference sequence). Losses at the gene ends were 7 bases for V and 3 bases for J; bases not matched to a gene: 6. The CDR3 has 13 residues. The CDR3, as DNA: TGTGCCTTAGGGACAGTTAATGGAAACACCATATATTTT. This translates into CALGTVNGNTIYF.

This clone was recorded only once. The V gene is TRBV10-3, the J gene TRBJ1-3; a possible D gene is TRBD1 (5 bases). Germline V gives CDR1 ENHRY, CDR2 SYGVKD. The ends were cut back, 6 bases at V and 2 bases at J, with 11 bases in the middle. CDR3 length equals 14 residues. The CDR3 DNA reads as TGTGCCATCAGGGGCAGGGCTCCTGGAAACACCATATATTTT. Protein: CAIRGRAPGNTIYF.

This chain connects TRBV11-1 to TRBJ2-1; TRBD2 is a possible D gene (6 bases). Trimming took 5 bases from V and 0 from J, leaving 14 bases between them. There are 16 residues in the CDR3. The germline CDR1 and CDR2 sequences are SGHAT and FQDESV (reference sequence). The CDR3 loop reads CASSHGTSRSYNEQFF. The CDR3 DNA sequence: TGTGCCAGCAGCCACGGGACTTCCCGCTCCTACAATGAGCAGTTCTTC. Combining the CDR3 with reference TRBV11-1 and TRBJ2-1 gives the whole variable domain EAEVAQSPRYKITEKSQAVAFWCDPISGHATLYWYRQILGQGPELLVQFQDESVVDDSQLPKDRFSAERLKGVDSTLKIQPAELGDSAMYLCASSHGTSRSYNEQFFGPGTRLTVL.

J is TRBJ1-6 and V is TRBV2, with D tentatively TRBD1 (5 bases). Germline CDR1 SNHLY, CDR2 FYNNEI. The V and J ends lost 6 bases and 13 bases respectively, with 19 bases between them. The CDR3 covers 14 residues. The CDR3 DNA sequence: TGTGCCAGCAGCGTTGAGAGGTGGGGCTCGCCCCTCCACTTT. This translates into CASSVERWGSPLHF.

The chain links TRBV7-9 to TRBJ2-1; TRBD2 is a possible D gene (6 bases). Germline V gene sequence: CDR1 SEHNR, CDR2 FQNEAQ (reference sequence). The V end was cut by 1 base, the J end by 14 bases, with 18 bases between. The length of the CDR3 is 14 residues. CDR3 nucleotide sequence: TGTGCCAGCAGCTTAGGGTTAGGCGGGGCCCGGGAGTTCTTC. Amino acids: CASSLGLGGAREFF.

The V and J genes are TRBV30 and TRBJ2-2; no firm D call. The CDR3 runs 14 residues. V was cut by 5 bases and J by 1 base, with 11 bases left in between. Germline CDR1 is GTSNPN and CDR2 is SVGIG (reference sequence). The CDR3 DNA is TGTGCCTGGGTCCAAAAACAGAACACCGGGGAGCTGTTTTTT. This gives the protein CAWVQKQNTGELFF.

The V gene is TRBV7-9, the J gene TRBJ2-3; 10 positions match TRBD2. The V gene's germline CDR1 is SEHNR and CDR2 FQNEAQ (reference sequence). The CDR3 covers 14 residues. V was pared by 4 bases and J by 10 bases, with 8 bases of the junction left unmatched. The CDR3 is CASSWTSGLRAQYF. The CDR3 region has the DNA TGTGCCAGCAGCTGGACTAGCGGCCTGCGGGCGCAGTATTTT.

The chain joins TRBV5-4 to TRBJ2-2; 9 nucleotides match TRBD1. CDR1 SGHNT and CDR2 YYREEE come from the germline V gene (reference sequence). The CDR3 runs to 14 residues. Trimming cost V 5 bases and J 7 bases; bases outside gene matches: 6. The CDR3: CASRQGATVGELFF. DNA of the CDR3: TGTGCCAGCAGACAGGGGGCGACGGTCGGGGAGCTGTTTTTT. Together with reference TRBV5-4 and TRBJ2-2, the CDR3 gives the full variable domain: ETGVTQSPTHLIKTRGQQVTLRCSSQSGHNTVSWYQQALGQGPQFIFQYYREEENGRGNFPPRFSGLQFPNYSSELNVNALELDDSALYLCASRQGATVGELFFGEGSRLTVL.

This sequence joins TRBV25-1 and TRBJ2-7, with 10 bases matching TRBD1. The CDR3 runs 13 residues. CDR1 is MGHDK, CDR2 SYGVNS, per germline. J lost 3 bases, V lost 8 bases, and 4 bases had no gene match. This CDR3 reads CASSGTGDYEQYF. DNA for the CDR3: TGTGCCAGCTCCGGGACAGGGGACTACGAGCAGTACTTC.

V usage is TRBV11-2 and J usage is TRBJ2-3, with 9 bases identical to TRBD2. V gave up 7 bases and J gave up 6 bases; unmatched junction bases: 11. This CDR3 is 15 amino acids long. The V gene's germline CDR1 is SGHAT and CDR2 FQNNGV. The CDR3 sequence is CASTVSGRVRDTQYF. In nucleotides, the CDR3 is TGTGCCAGCACCGTTAGCGGGAGAGTGAGGGATACGCAGTATTTT.

This clone was seen just once. The CDR3 nucleotides read TGTGCCAGCAGCTTACCAGGGTCCGGCGCTGAAGCTTTCTTT. It yields the protein CASSLPGSGAEAFF. The V and J genes are TRBV7-9 and TRBJ1-1; D may be TRBD1 (5 bases). Between the trimmed V and J ends, which lost 2 bases and 6 bases, there was a span of 13 bases. This CDR3 spans 14 amino acids. The V gene's germline CDR1 is SEHNR and CDR2 FQNEAQ (reference sequence). Full variable domain (outside the CDR3, taken from reference TRBV7-9 and TRBJ1-1): DTGVSQNPRHKITKRGQNVTFRCDPISEHNRLYWYRQTLGQGPEFLTYFQNEAQLEKSRLLSDRFSAERPKGSFSTLEIQRTEQGDSAMYLCASSLPGSGAEAFFGQGTRLTVV.

The V and J genes are TRBV4-1 and TRBJ2-1, with D maybe TRBD2 (5 bases). The CDR3 consists of 14 residues. Germline assignment: CDR1 MGHRA and CDR2 YSYEKL. V was clipped by 0 bases and J by 8 bases, with 11 bases between them. CDR3 region: CASSQEGVGDEQFF. The CDR3 coding sequence is TGCGCCAGCAGCCAAGAGGGAGTTGGCGATGAGCAGTTCTTC.

This rearrangement joins TRBV5-1 to TRBJ2-4; tentatively, D is TRBD1 (5 bases). V gave up 2 bases and J gave up 0 bases, with 6 bases separating them. This CDR3 region has 14 residues. CDR1 SGHRS and CDR2 YFSETQ come from the germline V gene. The CDR3 protein is CASSLDRAKNIQYF. The CDR3 DNA reads TGCGCCAGCAGCTTAGACAGAGCCAAAAACATTCAGTACTTC.

The rearrangement joins TRBV30 to TRBJ1-1; no definite D call. Trimming cost V 7 bases and J 6 bases, with 24 bases left between them. CDR1 and CDR2 (germline): GTSNPN, SVGIG (reference sequence). The CDR3 length is 15 residues. The CDR3 sequence: CAFSTVSFGSAEAFF. The CDR3 nucleotides are TGTGCCTTCTCGACCGTGTCCTTCGGGAGCGCTGAAGCTTTCTTT.